The rows below give T cell receptor beta chains drawn from one sample of a study of CD8+ T cells in alopecia areata. Method: immunoSEQ multiplex PCR; TCRdb's copy keeps in-frame clones and lacks some. The sample includes around 140,000 clones, 45% to 65% of them seen just once. Sequenced here: CD8+ T cells sorted from blood, sampled at week 4, from a patient treated with tofacitinib. These receptors all stem from a human donor with alopecia areata. The CDR3 runs from the conserved cysteine through the conserved F or W. The D gene is left open where the match is weak. Rows may omit the clone size; those that give it use once, few, many or a size class.

j_gene	abundance	v_gene	d_gene	CDR3aa	CDR3nt
TRBJ2-5	-	TRBV6-5	-	CASSYTSRQETQYF	TGTGCCAGCAGTTACACCTCACGCCAAGAGACCCAGTACTTC
TRBJ2-3	few	TRBV30	TRBD2	CAWSERGDTDTQYF	TGTGCCTGGAGTGAGCGGGGGGACACAGATACGCAGTATTTT
TRBJ2-7	-	TRBV5-6	-	CASSFGESYEQYF	TGTGCCAGCAGCTTTGGAGAGTCCTACGAGCAGTACTTC
TRBJ2-1	-	TRBV6-1	TRBD2	CASSEGDSGANEQFF	TGTGCCAGCAGTGAAGGTGATAGCGGGGCCAATGAGCAGTTCTTC
TRBJ1-1	few	TRBV30	-	CAWGGQPNTEAFF	TGTGCCTGGGGAGGACAGCCGAACACTGAAGCTTTCTTT
TRBJ2-7	-	TRBV7-2	TRBD1	CASSVGTGHEQYF	TGTGCCAGCAGCGTCGGGACAGGTCACGAGCAGTACTTC
TRBJ2-2	-	TRBV9	TRBD1	CASSTPRDRANTGELFF	TGTGCCAGCAGCACCCCCCGGGACAGGGCGAACACCGGGGAGCTGTTTTTT
TRBJ2-7	-	TRBV25-1	-	CASSEQAYAYEQYF	TGTGCCAGCAGTGAACAAGCGTATGCCTACGAGCAGTACTTC
TRBJ1-2	-	TRBV10-3	-	CAISEVQGQYGYTF	TGTGCCATCAGTGAGGTACAGGGTCAATATGGCTACACCTTC
TRBJ1-1	-	TRBV27	-	CASRVGDTEAFF	TGTGCCAGCAGGGTAGGAGACACTGAAGCTTTCTTT
TRBJ1-4	few	TRBV7-8	-	CASGGEKLFF	TGTGCCTCGGGAGGGGAAAAACTGTTTTTT
TRBJ2-1	-	TRBV7-9	TRBD2	CATTSGKHNEQFF	TGTGCCACCACTAGCGGGAAACACAATGAGCAGTTCTTC
TRBJ1-6	few	TRBV14	-	CASSQGDDDISPLHF	TGTGCCAGCAGCCAGGGCGACGACGACATCTCACCCCTCCACTTT
TRBJ2-7	-	TRBV7-9	TRBD1	CASSSSAGGLREQYF	TGTGCCAGCAGCTCCAGCGCAGGGGGATTGCGAGAGCAGTACTTC
TRBJ1-2	-	TRBV7-2	-	CASSYGQNGYTF	TGTGCCAGCAGCTACGGACAGAATGGCTACACCTTC
TRBJ2-7	-	TRBV15	-	CATSSTESSYEQYF	TGTGCCACCAGTAGCACGGAAAGCTCCTACGAGCAGTACTTC
TRBJ2-7	few	TRBV9	-	CASSVSVGDYEQYF	TGTGCCAGCAGCGTTTCTGTTGGGGATTACGAGCAGTACTTC
TRBJ2-4	-	TRBV30	-	CAWSLDRAKNIQYF	TGTGCCTGGAGTCTAGACAGAGCCAAAAACATTCAGTACTTC
TRBJ1-5	few	TRBV15	TRBD1	CATSEGTGGSNQPQHF	TGTGCCACCAGCGAAGGGACAGGGGGGAGCAATCAGCCCCAGCATTTT
TRBJ1-2	few	TRBV4-1	TRBD1	CASSQASGTVNGYTF	TGCGCCAGCAGCCAAGCCTCCGGGACAGTAAATGGCTACACCTTC
TRBJ2-7	few	TRBV6-5	-	CASRGVYEQYF	TGTGCCAGCCGAGGGGTTTACGAGCAGTACTTC
TRBJ1-2	few	TRBV29-1	-	CSVGDGYTF	TGCAGCGTGGGGGATGGCTACACCTTC
TRBJ1-2	-	TRBV30	-	CAWSHEASPLGYTF	TGTGCCTGGAGTCACGAAGCCTCCCCCCTTGGCTACACCTTC
TRBJ2-7	few	TRBV5-4	TRBD1	CASSLGQGPIEQYF	TGTGCCAGCAGCCTTGGACAGGGGCCGATCGAGCAGTACTTC
TRBJ2-4	-	TRBV11-2	-	CASSFRDTKNIQYF	TGTGCCAGCAGCTTTCGGGACACGAAAAACATTCAGTACTTC
TRBJ2-5	few	TRBV5-6	-	CASSLGGGTQYF	TGTGCCAGCAGCTTGGGTGGAGGGACCCAGTACTTC
TRBJ2-7	-	TRBV15	TRBD1	CATSPLRDRADEQYF	TGTGCCACCAGCCCTCTCCGGGACAGGGCCGACGAGCAGTACTTC
TRBJ2-1	-	TRBV27	-	CASSLRTSSYNEQFF	TGTGCCAGCAGTCTTCGGACGAGCTCCTACAATGAGCAGTTCTTC
TRBJ1-2	-	TRBV27	TRBD1	CASSESTGGENYGYTF	TGTGCCAGCAGCGAATCGACAGGGGGCGAGAACTATGGCTACACCTTC
TRBJ2-7	-	TRBV4-1	-	CASSPYLGYEQYF	TGCGCCAGCAGCCCGTACCTGGGCTACGAGCAGTACTTC
TRBJ2-7	-	TRBV15	-	CATSPYGQNPSSYEQYF	TGTGCCACCAGCCCTTATGGACAGAATCCGAGCTCCTACGAGCAGTACTTC
TRBJ2-3	-	TRBV6-4	TRBD1	CASKNGTGTTDTQYF	TGTGCCAGCAAGAACGGGACAGGGACCACAGATACGCAGTATTTT
TRBJ1-1	-	TRBV7-9	-	CASSLREAAEAFF	TGTGCCAGCAGCTTGAGGGAGGCCGCTGAAGCTTTCTTT
TRBJ1-1	-	TRBV19	-	CASSLQGGTEAFF	TGTGCCAGTAGCCTTCAGGGAGGGACTGAAGCTTTCTTT
TRBJ2-1	-	TRBV27	TRBD2	CASSFGGGASNEQFF	TGTGCCAGCAGTTTTGGCGGGGGGGCAAGTAATGAGCAGTTCTTC
TRBJ1-2	-	TRBV10-3	TRBD1	CAIFTGGWYGYTF	TGTGCCATATTCACAGGGGGTTGGTATGGCTACACCTTC
TRBJ2-2	-	TRBV29-1	-	CSVVRTDTGELFF	TGCAGCGTTGTTCGAACGGACACCGGGGAGCTGTTTTTT
TRBJ2-3	-	TRBV5-1	TRBD1	CASSPDETGPRTDTQYF	TGCGCCAGCAGCCCAGATGAGACAGGGCCCCGCACAGATACGCAGTATTTT
TRBJ2-7	-	TRBV15	-	CATSSRTDVAYEQYF	TGTGCCACCAGCTCCCGGACTGATGTAGCCTACGAGCAGTACTTC
TRBJ2-7	few	TRBV4-1	TRBD2	CASSLFSGDYEQYF	TGCGCCAGCAGCCTCTTTAGCGGGGACTACGAGCAGTACTTC
TRBJ2-3	-	TRBV19	-	CASSIGTDTQYF	TGTGCCAGTAGTATAGGGACAGATACGCAGTATTTT
TRBJ2-3	-	TRBV7-8	-	CASITSAGSTDTQYF	TGTGCCAGCATCACCAGCGCGGGGAGCACAGATACGCAGTATTTT
TRBJ1-1	-	TRBV5-6	TRBD1	CASSPLTGGQTEAFF	TGTGCCAGCAGCCCACTGACAGGGGGCCAGACTGAAGCTTTCTTT
TRBJ1-2	-	TRBV4-3	-	CASSQDEEGLYGYTF	TGCGCCAGCAGCCAAGATGAGGAGGGACTCTATGGCTACACCTTC
TRBJ2-1	-	TRBV30	TRBD2	CAWMGAGGDNEQFF	TGTGCCTGGATGGGTGCGGGGGGAGACAATGAGCAGTTCTTC
TRBJ2-7	few	TRBV13	-	CASSLVGTEQYF	TGTGCCAGCAGCTTAGTAGGGACCGAGCAGTACTTC
TRBJ2-7	-	TRBV7-8	-	CASSPLFMGDAYEQYF	TGTGCCAGCAGCCCACTGTTCATGGGGGATGCCTACGAGCAGTACTTC
TRBJ2-1	-	TRBV5-6	-	CASSLGRGDEQFF	TGTGCCAGCAGCCTCGGCCGTGGGGATGAGCAGTTCTTC
TRBJ2-3	-	TRBV4-3	-	CASSQEIGVTDTQYF	TGCGCCAGCAGCCAAGAGATTGGGGTCACAGATACGCAGTATTTT
TRBJ1-6	-	TRBV4-1	-	CASSRGPSANSPLHF	TGCGCCAGCAGCCGAGGCCCTTCAGCGAATTCACCCCTCCACTTT
TRBJ2-4	-	TRBV6-6	-	CASSYSGDIQYF	TGTGCCAGCAGTTACTCGGGAGACATTCAGTACTTC
TRBJ2-7	-	TRBV27	TRBD2	CASSTVGSTGGEQYF	TGTGCCAGCAGTACGGTAGGGTCAACGGGAGGCGAGCAGTACTTC